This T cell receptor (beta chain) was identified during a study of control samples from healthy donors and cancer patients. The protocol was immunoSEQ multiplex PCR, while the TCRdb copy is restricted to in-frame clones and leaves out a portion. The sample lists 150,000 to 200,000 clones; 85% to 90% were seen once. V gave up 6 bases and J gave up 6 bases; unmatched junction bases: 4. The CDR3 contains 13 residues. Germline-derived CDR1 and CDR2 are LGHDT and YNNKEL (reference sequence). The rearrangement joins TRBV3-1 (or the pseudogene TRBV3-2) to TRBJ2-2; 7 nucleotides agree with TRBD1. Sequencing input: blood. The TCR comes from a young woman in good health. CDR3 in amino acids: CASRIGTAGELFF. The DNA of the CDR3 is TGTGCCAGCAGAATCGGGACAGCCGGGGAGCTGTTTTTT.